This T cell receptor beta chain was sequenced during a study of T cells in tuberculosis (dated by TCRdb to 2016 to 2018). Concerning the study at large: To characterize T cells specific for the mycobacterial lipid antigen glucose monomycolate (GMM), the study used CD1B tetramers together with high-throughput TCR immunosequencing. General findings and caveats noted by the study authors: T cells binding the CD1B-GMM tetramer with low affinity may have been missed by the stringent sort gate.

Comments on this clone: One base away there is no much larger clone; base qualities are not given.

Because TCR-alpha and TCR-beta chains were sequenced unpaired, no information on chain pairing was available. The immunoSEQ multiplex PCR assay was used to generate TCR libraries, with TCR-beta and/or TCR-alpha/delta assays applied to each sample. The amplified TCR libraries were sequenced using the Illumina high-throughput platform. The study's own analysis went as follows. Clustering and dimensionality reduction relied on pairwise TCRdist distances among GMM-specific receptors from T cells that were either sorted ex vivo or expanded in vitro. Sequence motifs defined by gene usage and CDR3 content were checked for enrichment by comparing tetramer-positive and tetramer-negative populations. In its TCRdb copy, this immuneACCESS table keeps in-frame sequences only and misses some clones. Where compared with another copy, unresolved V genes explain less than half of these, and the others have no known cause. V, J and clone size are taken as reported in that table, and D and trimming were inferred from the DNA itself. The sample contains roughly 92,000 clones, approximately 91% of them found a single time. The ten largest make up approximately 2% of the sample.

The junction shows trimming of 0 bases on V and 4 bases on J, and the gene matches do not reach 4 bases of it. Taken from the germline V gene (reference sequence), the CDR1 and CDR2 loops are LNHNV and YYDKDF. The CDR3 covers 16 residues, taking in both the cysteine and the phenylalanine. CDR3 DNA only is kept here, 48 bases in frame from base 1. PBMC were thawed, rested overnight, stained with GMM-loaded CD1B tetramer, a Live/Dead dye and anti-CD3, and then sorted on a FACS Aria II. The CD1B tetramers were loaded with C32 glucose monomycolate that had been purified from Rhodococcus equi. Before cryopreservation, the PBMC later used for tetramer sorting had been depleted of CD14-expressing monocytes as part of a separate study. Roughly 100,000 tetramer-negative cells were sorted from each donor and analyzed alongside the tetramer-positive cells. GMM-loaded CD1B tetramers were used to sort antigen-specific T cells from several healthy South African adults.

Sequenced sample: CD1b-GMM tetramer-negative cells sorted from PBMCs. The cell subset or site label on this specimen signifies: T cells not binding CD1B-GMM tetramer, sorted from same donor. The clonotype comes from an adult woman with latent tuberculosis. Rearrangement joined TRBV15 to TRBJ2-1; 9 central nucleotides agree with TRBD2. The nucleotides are TGTGCCACCAGCAGAGACTTGACTAGCGGATACAATGAGCAGTTCTTC. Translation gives CATSRDLTSGYNEQFF.